The TCR beta chain described here comes from a study of vaccination and CD4 T cells after COVID-19. For the study at large: Six men and four women formed the convalescents, two being Hispanic.

On this clonotype: Its antigen is unidentified.

TCRdb ran MiXCR on the PCR reads and lists one entry per CDR3 protein. The table lists approximately 14,000 distinct CDR3 sequences, more than 55% of them singletons, with 1% to 1.4% in the top ten. Study results and caveats: A nonsignificant median increase from around 20 to 38 SARS-CoV-2-reactive clonotypes was observed. The study sampled relatively few convalescent patients and omitted early post-infection timepoints.

The CDR3 contains 17 residues. V gave up 3 bases and J gave up 7 bases; unmatched junction bases: 12. CDR1 and CDR2 from the germline V gene are SGHVS and FQNEAQ. The chain employs TRBV7-8 and TRBJ1-5, with TRBD1 matching 10 bases. This TCR was recovered from a human donor who had recovered from COVID-19. The material sequenced was CD4+ T cells from blood, taken after SARS-CoV-2 vaccination. The CDR3 bases are TGTGCCAGCAGCTTGATTTCTCACGGGACAGGGGACCAGCCCCAGCATTTT. It is translated as CASSLISHGTGDQPQHF.